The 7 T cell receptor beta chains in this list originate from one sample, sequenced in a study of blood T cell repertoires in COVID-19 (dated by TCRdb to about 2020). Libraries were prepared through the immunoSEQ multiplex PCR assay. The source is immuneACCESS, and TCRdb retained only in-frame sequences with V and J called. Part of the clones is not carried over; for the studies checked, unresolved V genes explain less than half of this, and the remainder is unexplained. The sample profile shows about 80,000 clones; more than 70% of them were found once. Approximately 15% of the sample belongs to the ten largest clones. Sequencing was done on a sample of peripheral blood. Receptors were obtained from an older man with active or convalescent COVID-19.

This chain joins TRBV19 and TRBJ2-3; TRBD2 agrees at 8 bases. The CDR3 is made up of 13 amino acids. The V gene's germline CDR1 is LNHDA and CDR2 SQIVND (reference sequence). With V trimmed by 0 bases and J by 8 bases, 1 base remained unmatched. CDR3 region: CASSIEAGVTQYF. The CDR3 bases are TGTGCCAGTAGTATAGAAGCGGGGGTTACGCAGTATTTT.

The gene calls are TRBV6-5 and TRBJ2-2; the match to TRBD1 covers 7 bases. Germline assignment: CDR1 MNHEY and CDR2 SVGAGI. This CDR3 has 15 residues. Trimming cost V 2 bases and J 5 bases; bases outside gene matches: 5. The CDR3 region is CASSYRGPSTGELFF. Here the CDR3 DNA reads TGTGCCAGCAGTTACAGGGGGCCGTCGACCGGGGAGCTGTTTTTT.

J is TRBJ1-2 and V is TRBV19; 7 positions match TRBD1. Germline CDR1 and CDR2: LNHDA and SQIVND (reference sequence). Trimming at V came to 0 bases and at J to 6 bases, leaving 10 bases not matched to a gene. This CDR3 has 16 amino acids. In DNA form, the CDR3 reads TGTGCCAGTAGTATAGACCCGCAGGGGGGCGTTGATGGCTACACCTTC. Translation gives CASSIDPQGGVDGYTF.

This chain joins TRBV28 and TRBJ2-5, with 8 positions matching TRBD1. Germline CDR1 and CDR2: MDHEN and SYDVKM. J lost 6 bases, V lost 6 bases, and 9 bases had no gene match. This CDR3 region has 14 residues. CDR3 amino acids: CASRQTGAGQTQYF. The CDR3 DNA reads TGTGCCAGCAGACAGACAGGGGCCGGGCAGACCCAGTACTTC.

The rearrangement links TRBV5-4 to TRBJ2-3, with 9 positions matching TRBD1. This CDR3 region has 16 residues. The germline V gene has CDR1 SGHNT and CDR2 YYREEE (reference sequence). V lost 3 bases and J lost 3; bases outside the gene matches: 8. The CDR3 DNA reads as TGTGCCAGCAGCTCCCGACAGGGGGGGAGGACAGATACGCAGTATTTT. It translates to CASSSRQGGRTDTQYF. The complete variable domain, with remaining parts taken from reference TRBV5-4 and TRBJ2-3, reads ETGVTQSPTHLIKTRGQQVTLRCSSQSGHNTVSWYQQALGQGPQFIFQYYREEENGRGNFPPRFSGLQFPNYSSELNVNALELDDSALYLCASSSRQGGRTDTQYFGPGTRLTVL.

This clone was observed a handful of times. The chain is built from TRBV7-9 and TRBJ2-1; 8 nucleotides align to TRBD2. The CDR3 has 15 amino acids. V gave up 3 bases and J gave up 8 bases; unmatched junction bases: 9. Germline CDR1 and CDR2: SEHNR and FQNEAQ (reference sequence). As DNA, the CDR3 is TGTGCCAGCAGCTTGCAGCGGGGGTTTAGGGATGAGCAGTTCTTC. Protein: CASSLQRGFRDEQFF.

The CDR3 protein is CASSLGENTEAFF. CDR3 bases: TGCGCCAGCAGCCTGGGAGAGAACACTGAAGCTTTCTTT. The chain recombines TRBV5-1 with TRBJ1-1; D is uncertain. With 4 bases removed from V and 1 base from J, the gap between germline ends came to 8 bases. The CDR3 is 13 amino acids. Germline V gene data show CDR1 as SGHRS and CDR2 as YFSETQ.